These 17 T cell receptor beta chains originate from one sample sequenced in a study of blood T cell repertoires in COVID-19. Profiled with immunoSEQ multiplex PCR; TCRdb holds only in-frame clones, not every one. The sample lists almost 95,000 clones; roughly 89% were seen once. The source material was peripheral blood. Receptors were obtained from a woman in her sixties with COVID-19, enrolled during active disease.

In its sample, this clone was seen a few times. In DNA form, the CDR3 reads TGTGCCAGTAGCCTGTATAACGGGGATAATCAGCCCCAGCATTTT. Encoded protein: CASSLYNGDNQPQHF. The chain is built from TRBV19 and TRBJ1-5; unclear D gene. The length of the CDR3 is 15 residues. Between the trimmed V and J ends, which lost 6 bases and 4 bases, there was a span of 16 bases. Germline CDR1 reads LNHDA; CDR2 reads SQIVND (reference sequence).

This chain connects TRBV7-2 to TRBJ2-3; D ambiguous. CDR3 length equals 15 residues. Germline CDR1 is SGHTA and CDR2 is FQGNSA. Trimming removed 4 bases at V and 4 bases at J, with 15 bases between. The CDR3 here is CASSSSLTVSDTQYF. The CDR3 DNA is TGTGCCAGCAGCTCGTCCCTTACGGTTTCAGATACGCAGTATTTT.

The rearrangement uses TRBV6-5 and TRBJ1-2, with TRBD1 as a possible D gene (5 bases). The CDR3 contains 13 residues. Germline lookup yields CDR1 MNHEY and CDR2 SVGAGI. V was clipped by 7 bases and J by 3 bases, with 12 bases between them. DNA of the CDR3: TGTGCCAGCATATCAGGGATCGACTATGGCTACACCTTC. Encoded protein: CASISGIDYGYTF.

The rearrangement uses TRBV6-5 and TRBJ2-5; the D gene is possibly TRBD2 (7 bases). Trimming took off 6 bases at V and 7 bases at J, with 12 bases between the two ends. Germline assignment: CDR1 MNHEY and CDR2 SVGAGI. The CDR3 covers 12 residues. The CDR3 here is CASRTGRGTQYF. The DNA for the CDR3 is TGTGCCAGCAGAACAGGGAGGGGGACCCAGTACTTC.

The chain joins TRBV9 to TRBJ2-7; the match to TRBD2 covers 12 bases. CDR1 SGDLS and CDR2 YYNGEE come from the germline V gene. V lost 2 bases, J lost 0 bases, and 9 bases stayed unmatched. This CDR3 spans 18 amino acids. CDR3 DNA sequence: TGTGCCAGCAGCGTCCCGCAGACTAGCGGGGGTAACTCCTACGAGCAGTACTTC. Protein: CASSVPQTSGGNSYEQYF.

This clone was observed a handful of times. This chain uses TRBV5-4 with TRBJ2-6, with 9 bases matching TRBD1. Germline CDR1 is SGHNT and CDR2 is YYREEE (reference sequence). The trim removed 1 base at V and 0 bases at J, leaving 5 bases unmatched. The CDR3 consists of 18 residues. The CDR3 DNA sequence: TGTGCCAGCAGCTTGCGACAGGGGGGTTTCTCTGGGGCCAACGTCCTGACTTTC. Translated: CASSLRQGGFSGANVLTF.

The J gene is TRBJ1-1, the V gene TRBV5-6, with a tentative D call TRBD1 (5 bases). Germline V CDR1 and CDR2: SGHDT, YYEEEE. The V and J ends lost 4 bases and 7 bases respectively, with 14 bases between them. This CDR3 has 13 residues. The CDR3, as DNA: TGTGCCAGCAGCAGTGACAGTATTAATGAAGCTTTCTTT. This encodes CASSSDSINEAFF.

The chain recombines TRBV15 with TRBJ2-3; 9 bases are a match to TRBD1. Germline V lookup: CDR1 LNHNV, CDR2 YYDKDF (reference sequence). With 5 bases clipped from V and 4 bases from J, the junction kept 13 bases outside the gene matches. The CDR3 runs to 17 residues. DNA of the CDR3: TGTGCCACCAGCGAGGGGAGGGGGACAGGGTTTTCAGATACGCAGTATTTT. It codes for CATSEGRGTGFSDTQYF.

This clone was observed once. V and J are TRBV1 and TRBJ1-2; the table calls TRBD1, which could not be checked here. TRBV1 is deemed a pseudogene. This CDR3 has 17 amino acids. The CDR3 is CTSSQDGTGEENYGYTF. CDR3 coding DNA: TGCACCAGCAGCCAAGACGGGACAGGGGAAGAAAACTATGGCTACACCTTC.

V and J are TRBV9 and TRBJ2-3, with D possibly matching TRBD2 (5 bases). The germline gives CDR1 SGDLS, CDR2 YYNGEE. The CDR3 length is 14 residues. V gave up 0 bases and J gave up 4 bases, with 9 bases separating them. CDR3 residues: CASSVAASPDTQYF. For the CDR3, the DNA is TGTGCCAGCAGCGTAGCAGCTAGCCCAGATACGCAGTATTTT. Supplemented by reference TRBV9 and TRBJ2-3, the full variable domain reads DSGVTQTPKHLITATGQRVTLRCSPRSGDLSVYWYQQSLDQGLQFLIQYYNGEERAKGNILERFSAQQFPDLHSELNLSSLELGDSALYFCASSVAASPDTQYFGPGTRLTVL.

The V gene is TRBV5-1, the J gene TRBJ1-2, with TRBD1 matching 8 bases. J gave up 4 bases and V 4 bases, and 9 bases lay outside the gene matches. CDR1 is SGHRS, CDR2 YFSETQ, per germline. The CDR3 runs 15 residues. In nucleotides, the CDR3 is TGCGCCAGCAGCACATCGGGACAGGATGTCTATGGCTACACCTTC. Protein: CASSTSGQDVYGYTF.

This chain connects TRBV19 to TRBJ2-7; weak D call: TRBD1 (6 bases). The CDR3 covers 15 residues. V dropped 4 bases and J dropped 5 bases, with 18 bases sitting between them. Germline values: CDR1 LNHDA, CDR2 SQIVND (reference sequence). The CDR3 DNA follows: TGTGCCAGTAGTAACCCGCGGCAGGGGTCGGACGAGCAGTACTTC. Encoded protein: CASSNPRQGSDEQYF.

The V call is TRBV27, the J call TRBJ2-3; 12 nucleotides align to TRBD1. V shed 6 bases, J shed 6 bases, and the junction held 10 bases outside the gene matches. Germline CDR1 and CDR2: MNHEY and SMNVEV (reference sequence). The CDR3 runs to 16 residues. CDR3 DNA: TGTGCCAGCAGAATACTACCGGGACAGGGGGCGGATACGCAGTATTTT. It is translated as CASRILPGQGADTQYF.

The genes are TRBV9 and TRBJ2-7; no clear D gene. This CDR3 is 14 amino acids long. Germline lookup yields CDR1 SGDLS and CDR2 YYNGEE. V was shortened by 4 bases and J by 2 bases, with 13 bases between the two germline ends. The CDR3 reads CASSRRPGAYEQYF. For the CDR3, the DNA is TGTGCCAGCAGCCGTAGGCCAGGCGCCTACGAGCAGTACTTC.

The chain recombines TRBV13 with TRBJ2-1, with D possibly TRBD2 on 6 matching bases. V was trimmed by 1 base and J by 3 bases, leaving 13 bases between them. Looked up from germline, CDR1 is PRHDT and CDR2 is FYEKMQ (reference sequence). The length of the CDR3 is 16 residues. As DNA, the CDR3 is TGTGCCAGCAGCTTAGAGCGGGCCTCTTTCTACAATGAGCAGTTCTTC. It codes for CASSLERASFYNEQFF.

The rearrangement joins TRBV19 to TRBJ1-3; 7 bases are shared with TRBD1. V shed 5 bases and J 4 bases; nucleotides not matched to a gene: 11. CDR3 length: 16 amino acids. Germline V gives CDR1 LNHDA, CDR2 SQIVND (reference sequence). CDR3 region: CASSPDRETRGNTIYF. CDR3 in DNA: TGTGCCAGTAGTCCCGACAGGGAAACGAGAGGAAACACCATATATTTT.

The chain joins TRBV28 to TRBJ1-2; no reliable D call. The CDR3 runs to 16 residues. Trimming left V 4 bases short and J 3 bases short, with 18 bases between. CDR1 and CDR2 from the germline V gene are MDHEN and SYDVKM. The CDR3 bases are TGTGCCAGCAGTTCCCCGGGGAGCGGATATGACTATGGCTACACCTTC. This sequence encodes CASSSPGSGYDYGYTF.